This T cell receptor beta chain was captured by sequencing in a study of Ad26.COV2.S vaccination and SARS-CoV-2 variants (dated by TCRdb to the early 2020s). A note on the overall study: Vaccine-arm donors were drawn from COV1001, a multicentre, randomized, double-blind, placebo-controlled phase I-IIa trial of Ad26.COV2.S in healthy adults. Trial participants were randomized into five groups of five: low-dose or high-dose Ad26.COV2.S given once or twice, or placebo on both occasions. Dosing of Ad26.COV2.S was intramuscular, at either 5x10^10 or 1x10^11 viral particles, delivered as one shot or as two shots spaced 56 days apart. TCRbeta repertoire sequencing was used to assess the specificity and breadth of SARS-CoV-2-reactive T cell receptors after Ad26.COV2.S vaccination. A total of 32 samples were included in the TCR-sequenced set, comprising about 20 Ad26.COV2.S vaccine recipients, 5 placebo recipients and 8 SARS-CoV-2 convalescent individuals. Throughout the experiments and outcome assessment, investigators stayed blinded to trial group allocation.

Points the paper makes about the study in general: Higher spike-specific TCR breadth was observed in Ad26.COV2.S recipients than in placebo recipients (P = 0.0014). Comparable non-spike TCR breadth was observed between vaccine and placebo recipients, consistent with only spike being contained in the vaccine. The study lacked the statistical power to compare responses across vaccine doses or regimens. After vaccination, substantial breadth of spike-specific CD8+ and CD4+ T cell responses was reported. The authors noted that the TCR breadth and depth analyses may have underestimated total T cell responses.

TCRbeta CDR3 regions were sequenced with the immunoSEQ Assay. After extraction, genomic DNA underwent amplification by bias-controlled multiplex PCR, followed by high-throughput sequencing. From the authors' description of their analysis: To quantify the absolute abundance of every unique TCRbeta CDR3 region, sequences were collapsed and filtered. Usable DNA was measured by amplifying reference genes present in all nucleated cells, and TCRbeta template counts were normalized to that usable DNA to estimate T cell fraction. Repertoire TCRs were annotated as SARS-CoV-2-specific when V gene, CDR3 amino acid sequence and J gene were exactly matched to a known reactive TCR set. The reference SARS-CoV-2 TCR set was obtained from MIRA and was filtered for enrichment in COVID-19-positive ImmuneCODE repertoires, whereby public or cross-reactive TCRs were removed. Using the MIRA antigens, annotated TCRs were further analysed by specific ORF or by position within an ORF. Breadth was defined as annotated unique rearrangements over total unique productive rearrangements; depth was the summed frequency of those rearrangements. TCR breadth was compared between groups using two-sided Wilcoxon rank-sum tests. TCRdb re-hosts the immuneACCESS table, in-frame sequences only. Its copies lack some clones; in the studies checked, an unresolved V gene accounts for under half of them, and the cause for the rest is not known. That table is the source of V, J and clone size, and D and trimming were worked out from the DNA. The sample includes a few hundred thousand clones, with approximately 87% observed a single time. 3.5% to 4% of the sample belongs to the ten largest clones.

Explained via the paper, the treatment or condition label denotes: some 20 received Ad26.COV2.S at low or high dose, single or two shots; about 5 received placebo; per-sample allocation not given. Repertoires of vaccine and placebo recipients were sequenced from samples taken on day 63 after the first injection. In Cohort 1b, roughly 26 adults aged 18-55 years were enrolled at a single site in Boston, USA, between 29 July and 7 August 2020. Ad26.COV2.S consisted of a replication-incompetent adenovirus type 26 vector by which a prefusion-stabilized SARS-CoV-2 spike protein from the original Wuhan strain was expressed. As to this clone: Which antigen it targets is not known. No base quality values were provided; no much bigger clone lies one nucleotide off.

Deletion took 6 bases off V and 5 bases off J, with a span of 10 bases between the germline ends. The CDR3 has 12 amino acids, counting the end cysteine and phenylalanine. Solely the CDR3 DNA is kept, with 36 bases framed from the first base. The rearranged chain carries TRBV12-3 or TRBV12-4 and TRBJ2-5, with the D gene call left open. The starting material was peripheral blood, obtained in a trial of Ad26.COV2.S vaccine versus placebo. This receptor was identified in a person aged 18-65 years who received the Ad26.COV2.S COVID-19 vaccine or a placebo. The nucleotide sequence reads TGTGCCAGCAGAAATCCCGGTGAGACCCAGTACTTC. Its product reads: CASRNPGETQYF.